Following are 17 T cell receptor beta chains from one sample sequenced in a study of Ad26.COV2.S vaccination and SARS-CoV-2 variants. Some clones are missing from TCRdb's copy, which holds only in-frame ones; the method was immunoSEQ multiplex PCR. The sample holds 380,000 or so clones, around 88% seen once. Treatment noted: approximately 18 received Ad26.COV2.S at low or high dose, single or two shots; 5 received placebo; per-sample allocation not given. Day 63 after the first vaccine or placebo injection was the time point for sampling. The sequencing used peripheral blood, collected in a trial of Ad26.COV2.S vaccine versus placebo. These receptors came from a person aged 18 to 65 who received the Ad26.COV2.S COVID-19 vaccine or a placebo.

For the CDR3, the DNA is TGTGCCAGCAGCTTAGGCCCAGGGTCTCACTCTGGAAACACCATATATTTT. This sequence encodes CASSLGPGSHSGNTIYF. V gene TRBV11-2 combines with J gene TRBJ1-3; possibly TRBD1 for D (5 bases). Germline CDR1 and CDR2: SGHAT and FQNNGV. This CDR3 contains 17 residues. V lost 1 base and J lost 0, with 13 bases in between.

The chain carries TRBV21-1 and TRBJ1-2; the DNA was not used to check the table's D call, TRBD1. TRBV21-1 is annotated as a pseudogene. CDR3 length equals 15 residues. The CDR3 region is CASRKTQDLRYGYTF. The CDR3 region has the DNA TGTGCCAGCCGAAAAACACAGGATCTCAGGTATGGCTACACCTTC.

The V call is TRBV30, the J call TRBJ2-3; possibly TRBD2 for D (6 bases). The germline V gene has CDR1 GTSNPN and CDR2 SVGIG (reference sequence). Trimming removed 7 bases from V and 4 bases from J, with 30 bases in between. This CDR3 contains 18 residues. The CDR3 sequence: CAFSGQGFPRDTPDTQYF. CDR3 DNA: TGTGCCTTCTCGGGTCAGGGATTTCCGCGGGATACCCCAGATACGCAGTATTTT.

The chain recombines TRBV4-3 with TRBJ2-1, with 11 bases that match TRBD2. Per the germline V gene, CDR1 is LGHNA and CDR2 is YSLEER. With V trimmed by 4 bases and J by 3 bases, 2 bases remained unmatched. CDR3 length: 15 residues. The CDR3, as DNA: TGCGCCAGCAGCCGACTAGCGGGGAACTACAATGAGCAGTTCTTC. Protein sequence: CASSRLAGNYNEQFF.

The rearrangement joins TRBV13 to TRBJ2-1, with D possibly matching TRBD2 (6 bases). CDR1 is PRHDT, CDR2 FYEKMQ, per germline (reference sequence). Trimming left V 2 bases short and J 0 bases short, with 14 bases between. The CDR3 consists of 17 residues. CDR3: CASSLWFRGSSYNEQFF. The DNA of the CDR3 is TGTGCCAGCAGCTTATGGTTCCGGGGGAGCTCCTACAATGAGCAGTTCTTC.

This chain uses TRBV5-1 with TRBJ1-6; TRBD1 matches 7 bases. The CDR3 spans 13 residues. J gave up 10 bases and V 4 bases, and 5 bases lay outside the gene matches. The germline gives CDR1 SGHRS, CDR2 YFSETQ. DNA for the CDR3: TGCGCCAGCAGCATGACAGGGCAATCACCCCTCCACTTT. Residues: CASSMTGQSPLHF.

This rearrangement joins TRBV6-2 or TRBV6-3 to TRBJ1-5; D is possibly TRBD1 (6 bases). The CDR3 has 17 residues. V dropped 0 bases and J dropped 0 bases, with 12 bases sitting between them. Germline V CDR1 and CDR2: MNHEY, SVGEGT. CDR3 residues: CASSYSHQDSSNQPQHF. The CDR3 DNA follows: TGTGCCAGCAGTTACTCCCACCAGGACAGTAGCAATCAGCCCCAGCATTTT.

The chain employs TRBV18 and TRBJ2-2; TRBD1 matches 7 bases. This CDR3 spans 16 amino acids. The trim removed 3 bases at V and 5 bases at J, leaving 9 bases unmatched. The germline gives CDR1 KGHSH, CDR2 LQKENI. For the CDR3, the DNA is TGTGCCAGCTCACCTTTTCCAGGGGGAGAAACCGGGGAGCTGTTTTTT. It yields the protein CASSPFPGGETGELFF.

This clone was counted only a few times. V gene TRBV4-1 combines with J gene TRBJ2-7, with D maybe TRBD1 (5 bases). Germline V gene lookup returns CDR1 MGHRA and CDR2 YSYEKL. This CDR3 has 14 residues. V lost 1 base and J lost 4, with 11 bases in between. This chain's CDR3 is CASSQGGNRYEQYF. The CDR3, as DNA: TGCGCCAGCAGCCAAGGGGGAAACAGGTACGAGCAGTACTTC.

This chain joins TRBV3-1 (or the pseudogene TRBV3-2) and TRBJ2-1; 14 nucleotides align to TRBD2. V trimming: 3 bases; J trimming: 0 bases; junction bases outside the gene matches: 4. The CDR3 sequence is 18 residues long. Germline V lookup: CDR1 LGHDT, CDR2 YNNKEL (reference sequence). The DNA for the CDR3 is TGTGCCAGCAGCCAGGGGACTAGCGGGAGTAGCTCCTACAATGAGCAGTTCTTC. As protein: CASSQGTSGSSSYNEQFF.

Here the CDR3 reads CSASGGAQFF. CDR3 nucleotides: TGCAGTGCATCTGGGGGCGCGCAGTTCTTC. The genes are TRBV20-1 and TRBJ2-1; D is perhaps TRBD1 (6 bases). CDR1 and CDR2 from the germline V gene are DFQATT and SNEGSKA (reference sequence). CDR3 length equals 10 residues. Trimming removed 6 bases at V and 12 bases at J, with 12 bases between.

J is TRBJ2-7 and V is TRBV19; maybe TRBD1 (5 bases). There are 14 residues in the CDR3. V was clipped by 1 base and J by 3 bases, with 10 bases between them. Germline CDR1 and CDR2: LNHDA and SQIVND (reference sequence). This CDR3 is CASSIGGQGYEQYF. CDR3 DNA: TGTGCCAGTAGTATAGGTGGGCAGGGCTACGAGCAGTACTTC.

This clone showed up just a few times. The chain joins TRBV4-1 to TRBJ1-2, with TRBD1 identical over 8 bases. This CDR3 has 14 residues. Unmatched junction bases numbered 2, after V lost 2 bases and J lost 3 bases. Germline assignment: CDR1 MGHRA and CDR2 YSYEKL. CDR3: CASSQPGQDYGYTF. DNA for the CDR3: TGCGCCAGCAGCCAACCGGGACAGGACTATGGCTACACCTTC.

V usage is TRBV6-5 and J usage is TRBJ1-1; 7 bases line up with TRBD1. CDR1 is MNHEY, CDR2 SVGAGI, per germline. With 9 bases clipped from V and 2 bases from J, the junction kept 6 bases outside the gene matches. The CDR3 is made up of 13 amino acids. This CDR3 is CASMDRTNTEAFF. Written as DNA, the CDR3 is TGTGCCAGTATGGACAGGACAAACACTGAAGCTTTCTTT.

This sequence joins TRBV5-4 and TRBJ1-5; no reliable D call. Germline CDR1 is SGHNT and CDR2 is YYREEE (reference sequence). Trimming removed 0 bases at V and 2 bases at J, with 3 bases between. The CDR3 loop spans 13 amino acids. The CDR3 spells CASSLDGNQPQHF. The CDR3 nucleotides are TGTGCCAGCAGCTTGGACGGCAATCAGCCCCAGCATTTT.

The rearrangement joins TRBV7-8 to TRBJ2-1, with 9 bases identical to TRBD1. The CDR3 is made up of 15 amino acids. V gave up 2 bases and J gave up 6 bases; unmatched junction bases: 5. Germline CDR1 is SGHVS and CDR2 is FQNEAQ. The CDR3 here is CASSLQGQGSNEQFF. The CDR3 coding sequence is TGTGCCAGCAGCTTACAAGGACAGGGGTCCAATGAGCAGTTCTTC. Together with reference TRBV7-8 and TRBJ2-1, the CDR3 gives the full variable domain: GAGVSQSPRYKVAKRGQDVALRCDPISGHVSLFWYQQALGQGPEFLTYFQNEAQLDKSGLPSDRFFAERPEGSVSTLKIQRTQQEDSAVYLCASSLQGQGSNEQFFGPGTRLTVL.

The CDR3 loop is CASSAGGLETQYF. The CDR3 DNA is TGTGCCAGCAGTGCGGGGGGCTTGGAGACCCAGTACTTC. The gene calls are TRBV2 and TRBJ2-5; D possibly corresponds to TRBD2 (7 bases). The CDR3 is 13 amino acids. V lost 4 bases to trimming and J lost 5 bases, with 11 bases between them. Germline assignment: CDR1 SNHLY and CDR2 FYNNEI.